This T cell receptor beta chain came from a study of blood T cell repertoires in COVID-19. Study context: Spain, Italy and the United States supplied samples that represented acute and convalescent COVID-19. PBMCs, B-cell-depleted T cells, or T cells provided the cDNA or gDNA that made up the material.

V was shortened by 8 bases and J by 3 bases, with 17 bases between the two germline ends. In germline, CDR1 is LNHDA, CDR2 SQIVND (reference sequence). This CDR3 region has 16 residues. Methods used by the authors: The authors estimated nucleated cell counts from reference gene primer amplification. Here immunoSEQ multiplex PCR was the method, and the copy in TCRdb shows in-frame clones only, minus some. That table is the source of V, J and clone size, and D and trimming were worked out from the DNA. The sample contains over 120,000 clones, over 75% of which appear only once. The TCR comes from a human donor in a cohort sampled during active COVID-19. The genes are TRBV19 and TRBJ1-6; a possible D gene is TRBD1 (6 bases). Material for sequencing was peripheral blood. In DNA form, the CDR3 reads TGTGCCAGTTCACGGGGGGCAGATTACTATAATTCACCCCTCCACTTT. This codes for CASSRGADYYNSPLHF.